The present TCR beta chain was sequenced within a study of T cells in Graves' hyperthyroidism and ophthalmopathy. It was RNA transcripts that yielded the amplified TCR beta CDR3 regions. HTBI primers were the set used in a first-round RT-PCR of the TCR CDR3. TCRdb used MiXCR to reprocess the multiplex PCR reads, holding one entry per CDR3 protein. This table holds approximately 520,000 distinct CDR3 sequences, roughly a quarter found once. Ten or more counts support this clonotype. Trimming removed 6 bases from V and 4 bases from J; junction bases left unmatched: 14. Per germline, CDR1 MNHNS and CDR2 SASEGT. The CDR3 length is 16 residues.

This clonotype originated in a woman in her twenties or thirties with Graves' ophthalmopathy. The sequenced sample consisted of blood. This chain connects TRBV6-1 to TRBJ2-7; 8 bases agree with TRBD1. The CDR3 reads CASREIWTGSEYEQYF. Written as DNA, the CDR3 is TGTGCCAGCAGAGAGATCTGGACAGGGAGTGAATACGAGCAGTACTTC.